This T cell receptor beta chain was sequenced during a study of regulatory and conventional T cells in RAG deficiency. General observations from the study: Shorter CDR3s in all patient subsets; >75% Treg-Tconv overlap in Omenn. These Omenn syndrome Treg sorts may hold peripherally activated cells instead. Shannon entropy was markedly lower and Simpson indices higher in RAG-deficient patients than control T-cell subsets.

This table comes from immunoSEQ multiplex PCR, and its TCRdb copy is limited to in-frame clones, with some not included. This sample yields around 29,000 clones, of which about 96% are seen a single time; under 0.2% belongs to the top ten. This CDR3 has 13 amino acids. V shed 4 bases, J shed 3 bases, and the junction held 3 bases outside the gene matches. Germline V gene lookup returns CDR1 SGHRS and CDR2 YFSETQ. The sorted conventional CD4+ T cells were CD25-low and CD127-high, with genomic DNA sequenced. On this clone itself: Its matching antigen is unknown.

These data also featured in a second study, about regulatory T cells. That study adds: Primers: 52 TRBV forward and 13 TRBJ reverse. Skewed V and J usage and few unique V-J pairs marked patient repertoires, most in Tregs.

The sequenced sample consisted of CD25- CD4+ T cells sorted from blood. This sequence was found in a human donor in good health. The rearrangement links TRBV5-1 to TRBJ1-1, with 7 bases identical to TRBD1. The CDR3: CASSHTGDTEAFF. The CDR3, as DNA: TGCGCCAGCAGCCATACAGGGGACACTGAAGCTTTCTTT.